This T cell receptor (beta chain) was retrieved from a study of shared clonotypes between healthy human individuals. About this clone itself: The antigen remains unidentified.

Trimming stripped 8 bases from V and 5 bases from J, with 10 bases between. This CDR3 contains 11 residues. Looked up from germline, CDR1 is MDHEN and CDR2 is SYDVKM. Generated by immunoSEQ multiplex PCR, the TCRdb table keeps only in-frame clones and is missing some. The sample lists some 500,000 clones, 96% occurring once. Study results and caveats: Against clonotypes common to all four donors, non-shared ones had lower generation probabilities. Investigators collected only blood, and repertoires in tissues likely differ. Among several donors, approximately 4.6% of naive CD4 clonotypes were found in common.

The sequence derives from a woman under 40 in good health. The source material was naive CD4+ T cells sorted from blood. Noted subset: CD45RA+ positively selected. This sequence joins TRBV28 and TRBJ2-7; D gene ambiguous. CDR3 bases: TGTGCCAGCCGAGGTTTCCACGAGCAGTACTTC. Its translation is CASRGFHEQYF.